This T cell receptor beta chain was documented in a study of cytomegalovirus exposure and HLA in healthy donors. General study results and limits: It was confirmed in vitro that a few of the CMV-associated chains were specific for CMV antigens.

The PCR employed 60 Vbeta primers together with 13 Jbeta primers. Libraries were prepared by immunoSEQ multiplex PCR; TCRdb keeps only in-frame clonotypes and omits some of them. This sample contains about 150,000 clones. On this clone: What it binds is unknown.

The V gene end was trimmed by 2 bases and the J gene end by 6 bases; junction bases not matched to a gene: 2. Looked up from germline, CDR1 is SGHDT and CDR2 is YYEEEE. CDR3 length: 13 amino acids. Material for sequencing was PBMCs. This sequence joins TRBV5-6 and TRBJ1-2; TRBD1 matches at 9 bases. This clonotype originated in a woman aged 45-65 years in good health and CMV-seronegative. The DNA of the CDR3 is TGTGCCAGCAGCTTCGGGACAGGGAATGGCTACACCTTC. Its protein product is CASSFGTGNGYTF. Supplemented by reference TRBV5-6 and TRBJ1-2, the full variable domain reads DAGVTQSPTHLIKTRGQQVTLRCSPKSGHDTVSWYQQALGQGPQFIFQYYEEEERQRGNFPDRFSGHQFPNYSSELNVNALLLGDSALYLCASSFGTGNGYTFGSGTRLTVV.